This T cell receptor beta chain appears in the sequencing data of a study of a mutant IDH1 vaccine in newly diagnosed glioma. Study context: Eight vaccine doses were administered to patients at weeks 1, 3, 5, 7, 11, 15, 19 and 23. Treated patients comprised around 62% males and around 40% females, mean age around 40 years. Patients arrived already treated with radiotherapy, temozolomide, or both, most having had both. Study-wide results and limits: Seemingly, pseudoprogression had no relation to changes in the top peripheral T cell clonotypes.

A note on this clone: The antigen remains undetermined.

Profiling relied on immunoSEQ multiplex PCR, and the TCRdb table lists in-frame clones only, not all of them. The repertoire holds fewer than 45,000 clones, with about 75% as singletons. With 3 bases removed from V and 0 bases from J, the gap between germline ends came to 8 bases. The CDR3 extends over 15 amino acids. Germline CDR1 reads WSHSY; CDR2 reads SAAADI. Time point of the sample: week 23, last vaccination. Mutant IDH1 20-mer peptide, at 300 ug, made up each vaccine dose, with topical imiquimod. The chain has TRBV10-2 and TRBJ1-4, with D possibly TRBD1 on 6 matching bases. This clonotype was obtained from a man aged 45-65 years with glioma. Source: PBMCs, taken from a glioma patient whose treatment included an IDH1 peptide vaccine. The CDR3 region is CASSEQGATNEKLFF. CDR3 nucleotides: TGCGCCAGCAGTGAACAGGGTGCAACTAATGAAAAACTGTTTTTT.